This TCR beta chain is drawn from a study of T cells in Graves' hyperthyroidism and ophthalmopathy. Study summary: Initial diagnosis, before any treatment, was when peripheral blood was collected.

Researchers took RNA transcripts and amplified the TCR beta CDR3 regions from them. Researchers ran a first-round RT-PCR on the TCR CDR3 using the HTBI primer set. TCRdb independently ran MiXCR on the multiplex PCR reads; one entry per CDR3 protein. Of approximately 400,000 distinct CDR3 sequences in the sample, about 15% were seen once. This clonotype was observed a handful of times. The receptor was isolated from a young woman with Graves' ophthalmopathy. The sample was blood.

The CDR3 DNA reads as TGTGCCAGCAGCAAAGGACAGGGGGCGCCGAAAGATACGCAGTATTTT. Residues: CASSKGQGAPKDTQYF. The chain is built from TRBV14 and TRBJ2-3; the match to TRBD1 covers 11 bases. This CDR3 is 16 amino acids long. V lost 5 bases and J lost 5; bases outside the gene matches: 9. CDR1 and CDR2 (germline): SGHDN, FVKESK.